A single sample gave rise to the 18 T cell receptor beta chains below, sequenced in a study of regulatory T cells in long-lasting Graves disease. Construction of the TCR beta libraries employed iRepertoire HTBI primers in conjunction with Arm-PCR of CDR3 regions. TCRdb re-called the multiplex PCR reads with MiXCR, one entry per CDR3 protein. This table holds a few hundred thousand distinct CDR3 sequences, around 15% found once. Time point denoted: newly diagnosed GD, antithyroid drugs for less than 3 months. From PBMCs, RNA was extracted and then used to make the TCR library. These data are also associated with another study on T cells in Graves' hyperthyroidism and ophthalmopathy.

Sequenced here: peripheral blood mononuclear cells (PBMCs), sampled at new diagnosis, from a patient treated with antithyroid drugs. These receptors were collected from a woman aged 45-59 years with Graves disease.

The chain combines TRBV9 with TRBJ2-7; D is undetermined. CDR1 and CDR2 from the germline V gene are SGDLS and YYNGEE. This CDR3 contains 15 residues. V was clipped by 5 bases and J by 0 bases, with 15 bases between them. CDR3 nucleotide sequence: TGTGCCAGCAGTGAGACTGGGGTGGGCTCCTACGAGCAGTACTTC. Protein sequence: CASSETGVGSYEQYF.

In its sample, this clonotype was seen many times. The chain is built from TRBV20-1 and TRBJ2-1, with D uncertain. The CDR3 runs to 16 residues. Per germline, CDR1 DFQATT and CDR2 SNEGSKA (reference sequence). V dropped 0 bases and J dropped 6 bases, with 18 bases sitting between them. The CDR3 sequence is CSARDSFGYASNEQFF. The CDR3 DNA reads TGCAGTGCTAGAGATTCCTTTGGGTACGCCTCCAATGAGCAGTTCTTC.

This clonotype was found many times. The chain is built from TRBV7-9 and TRBJ2-1, with D perhaps TRBD1 or TRBD2 (5 bases each). Looked up from germline, CDR1 is SEHNR and CDR2 is FQNEAQ (reference sequence). CDR3 size: 14 residues. Deletions cut 3 bases from V and 9 bases from J, with 15 bases between. The CDR3 loop is CASSLGDSEGEQFF. The CDR3 coding sequence is TGTGCCAGCAGCTTGGGAGACAGTGAAGGTGAGCAGTTCTTC.

This clonotype has at least ten counts. This chain connects TRBV3-1 to TRBJ2-1; D may be TRBD2 (5 bases). V lost 2 bases and J 8 bases, leaving 19 bases between the germline ends. The CDR3 runs 16 residues. Germline-derived CDR1 and CDR2 are LGHDT and YNNKEL (reference sequence). The CDR3 bases are TGTGCCAGCAGCCAATCGGTTCTAGCCCCCCTACATGAGCAGTTCTTC. Translation: CASSQSVLAPLHEQFF.

The table lists this clonotype with many counts. The chain has TRBV28 and TRBJ1-1; TRBD1 aligns across 10 bases. V lost 6 bases to trimming and J lost 5 bases; unmatched junction nucleotides: 6. Germline V gene lookup returns CDR1 MDHEN and CDR2 SYDVKM. This CDR3 has 14 amino acids. The CDR3: CASRQGQGRTEAFF. The CDR3 region has the DNA TGTGCCAGCAGACAGGGACAGGGGAGGACTGAAGCTTTCTTT.

In its sample, this clonotype was seen many times. The gene calls are TRBV10-3 and TRBJ1-5; 9 nucleotides agree with TRBD1. Germline V gene lookup returns CDR1 ENHRY and CDR2 SYGVKD. The CDR3 sequence is 16 residues long. Losses at the gene ends were 2 bases for V and 6 bases for J; bases not matched to a gene: 8. DNA for the CDR3: TGTGCCATCAGTGAGCAATGGACAGGGGATCGTCAGCCCCAGCATTTT. Amino acids: CAISEQWTGDRQPQHF.

At least ten counts were recorded for this clonotype. This rearrangement joins TRBV27 to TRBJ1-1; D gene unclear. CDR1 is MNHEY and CDR2 is SMNVEV in the germline V gene (reference sequence). CDR3 length equals 13 residues. V was clipped by 3 bases and J by 12 bases, with 17 bases between them. Here the CDR3 reads CASSFSIGQTPFF. Here the CDR3 DNA reads TGTGCCAGCAGTTTCTCCATCGGGCAGACCCCTTTCTTT.

This clonotype appeared many times. The gene calls are TRBV5-1 and TRBJ2-3, with D unclear. The V end was cut by 0 bases, the J end by 2 bases, with 10 bases between. CDR3 length equals 15 residues. Germline CDR1 and CDR2: SGHRS and YFSETQ. The CDR3 protein is CASSLAATNTDTQYF. CDR3 coding DNA: TGCGCCAGCAGCTTGGCGGCGACAAACACAGATACGCAGTATTTT.

This clonotype was counted between two and nine times. J is TRBJ2-4 and V is TRBV5-6; D ambiguous. Germline-derived CDR1 and CDR2 are SGHDT and YYEEEE. The CDR3 totals 13 residues. V was trimmed by 1 base and J by 0 bases, leaving 2 bases between them. The DNA for the CDR3 is TGTGCCAGCAGCTTGATAGCCAAAAACATTCAGTACTTC. Translation: CASSLIAKNIQYF.

This clonotype was found many times. CDR3 sequence reads: CASSYGVRSYEQYF. The CDR3 region has the DNA TGTGCCAGCAGTTACGGTGTCCGGAGCTACGAGCAGTACTTC. The V and J genes are TRBV6-5 and TRBJ2-7; D unresolved. V lost 2 bases to trimming and J lost 3 bases, with 11 bases between them. CDR1 and CDR2 (germline): MNHEY, SVGAGI. The CDR3 totals 14 residues.

The gene calls are TRBV2 and TRBJ2-7, with D possibly being TRBD1 or TRBD2 (5 bases each). Per germline, CDR1 SNHLY and CDR2 FYNNEI. This CDR3 comprises 13 residues. The germline V and J ends were trimmed by 2 bases and 5 bases, with 10 bases remaining between them. The CDR3 region is CASSERGVDEQYF. CDR3 DNA sequence: TGTGCCAGCAGTGAAAGAGGGGTCGACGAGCAGTACTTC.

The rearrangement links TRBV5-8 to TRBJ2-1; TRBD2 agrees at 8 bases. Germline CDR1 is SGHTS and CDR2 is YDEGEE. J was trimmed by 13 bases and V by 0 bases; bases with no gene match: 6. The CDR3 spans 13 residues. The CDR3 DNA follows: TGTGCCAGCAGCTTGGCCCCTAGCGGGTCACAGTTCTTC. Translating gives CASSLAPSGSQFF.

This clonotype was observed many times. The chain links TRBV27 to TRBJ2-1; 11 bases are a match to TRBD2. Germline CDR1 is MNHEY and CDR2 is SMNVEV (reference sequence). The V segment lost 6 bases and the J segment 7 bases; nucleotides outside the gene matches: 5. There are 14 residues in the CDR3. CDR3 sequence: CASRLAGVGNEQFF. In DNA, the CDR3 is TGTGCCAGCAGACTAGCGGGAGTCGGTAATGAGCAGTTCTTC.

The V gene is TRBV7-9, the J gene TRBJ2-7; D is ambiguous. Trimming pared 4 bases from V and 0 bases from J, leaving 10 bases between. Germline loops: CDR1 SEHNR, CDR2 FQNEAQ (reference sequence). The CDR3 consists of 14 residues. The CDR3 protein is CASSSSRDSYEQYF. CDR3 sequence (DNA): TGTGCCAGCAGCTCTTCCCGTGACTCCTACGAGCAGTACTTC.

This clonotype was picked up a small number of times. The chain links TRBV6-1 to TRBJ1-5; TRBD1 is a possible D gene (5 bases). Germline V CDR1 and CDR2: MNHNS, SASEGT. This CDR3 has 15 residues. Trimming took 2 bases from V and 6 from J, leaving 14 bases between them. This chain's CDR3 is CASSEWGEGRQPQHF. Here the CDR3 DNA reads TGTGCCAGCAGTGAATGGGGAGAGGGGCGTCAGCCCCAGCATTTT.

The J gene is TRBJ2-7, the V gene TRBV6-1; TRBD2 agrees at 8 bases. J was trimmed by 4 bases and V by 2 bases; bases with no gene match: 4. CDR1 MNHNS and CDR2 SASEGT come from the germline V gene. The CDR3 covers 14 residues. CDR3 loop: CASSESGRLYEQYF. CDR3 nucleotides: TGTGCCAGCAGTGAAAGCGGGAGATTGTACGAGCAGTACTTC.

This clonotype was seen a handful of times. This chain uses TRBV29-1 with TRBJ2-5; the D gene is possibly TRBD2 (6 bases). Germline loops: CDR1 SQVTM, CDR2 ANQGSEA. The V gene lost 4 bases and the J gene lost 1 base, with 13 bases spanning the gap. CDR3 length: 14 residues. The CDR3: CSVVYSSAQETQYF. In DNA, the CDR3 is TGCAGCGTTGTCTATTCTAGCGCCCAAGAGACCCAGTACTTC.

J is TRBJ2-5 and V is TRBV20-1; D call uncertain. The CDR3 loop spans 10 amino acids. Germline loops: CDR1 DFQATT, CDR2 SNEGSKA (reference sequence). Trimming pared 6 bases from V and 7 bases from J, leaving 9 bases between. The CDR3 spells CSAAHVTQYF. The CDR3 nucleotides read TGCAGTGCAGCCCATGTGACCCAGTACTTC.